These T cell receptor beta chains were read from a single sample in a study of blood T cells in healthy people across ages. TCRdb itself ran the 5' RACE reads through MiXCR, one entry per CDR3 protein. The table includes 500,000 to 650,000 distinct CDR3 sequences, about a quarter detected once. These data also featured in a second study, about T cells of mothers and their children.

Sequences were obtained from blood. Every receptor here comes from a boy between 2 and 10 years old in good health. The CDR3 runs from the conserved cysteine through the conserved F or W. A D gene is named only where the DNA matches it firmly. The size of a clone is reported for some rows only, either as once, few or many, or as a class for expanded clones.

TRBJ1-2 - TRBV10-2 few TGCGCCAGCAGCGCGGCCCCCGGGACATCTAACTATGGCTACACCTTC CASSAAPGTSNYGYTF
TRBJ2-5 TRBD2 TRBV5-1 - TGCGCCAGCAGCTTAGCGGGGGGCTGGCAAGAGACCCAGTACTTC CASSLAGGWQETQYF
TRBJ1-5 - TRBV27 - TGTGCCAGCAGTTTAATGGGGTCTAGCAATCAGCCCCAGCATTTT CASSLMGSSNQPQHF
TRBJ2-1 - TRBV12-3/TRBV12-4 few TGTGCCAGCAGTGCCCCGGGTTCATCTACGTACAATGAGCAGTTCTTC CASSAPGSSTYNEQFF
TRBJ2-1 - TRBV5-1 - TGCGCCAGCAGCTTCTCCTCTGGACCCAACAATGAGCAGTTCTTC CASSFSSGPNNEQFF
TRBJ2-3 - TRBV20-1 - TGCAGTGCTCCCCGGGGACTCGACACAGATACGCAGTATTTT CSAPRGLDTDTQYF
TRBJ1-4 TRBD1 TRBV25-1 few TGTGCCAGCAGTGAGGACAGGGACGGTCCTAATGAAAAACTGTTTTTT CASSEDRDGPNEKLFF
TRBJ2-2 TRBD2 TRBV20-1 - TGCAGTGCTATCGGCCCCTGGGGACTAGCGGGAGGAGGGACCGGGGAGCTGTTTTTT CSAIGPWGLAGGGTGELFF
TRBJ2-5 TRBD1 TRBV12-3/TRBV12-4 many TGTGCCAGCGGAAGGCAGGGGGCGGGGACCCAGTACTTC CASGRQGAGTQYF
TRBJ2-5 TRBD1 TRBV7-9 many TGTGCCAGCAGCTTTCCCCCCGTCGACAGGGGGTCCCAAGAGACCCAGTACTTC CASSFPPVDRGSQETQYF
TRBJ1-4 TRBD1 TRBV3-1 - TGTGCCAGCAGCCGATGGGACAGTACAAACGAAAAACTGTTTTTT CASSRWDSTNEKLFF
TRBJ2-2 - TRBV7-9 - TGTGCCAGCAGACGCGGGAACACCGGGGAGCTGTTTTTT CASRRGNTGELFF
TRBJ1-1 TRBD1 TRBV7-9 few TGTGCCAGCAGCCCAGACAGGGTAAGGTGGAACACTGAAGCTTTCTTT CASSPDRVRWNTEAFF
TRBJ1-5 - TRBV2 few TGTGCCAGCAGTGAATATAGGGCTGGCAATCAGCCCCAGCATTTT CASSEYRAGNQPQHF
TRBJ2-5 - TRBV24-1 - TGTGCCACCAGTGATTGGACAGAAGAGACCCAGTACTTC CATSDWTEETQYF
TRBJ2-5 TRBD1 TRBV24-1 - TGTGCCACCAGTGACCCCCGTCCAGGGGGCAAAGAGACCCAGTACTTC CATSDPRPGGKETQYF
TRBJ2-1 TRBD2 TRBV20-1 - TGCAGTGCTAGAGTGGGAGCGGGGGCCTACAATGAGCAGTTCTTC CSARVGAGAYNEQFF
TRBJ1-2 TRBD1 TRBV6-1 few TGTGCCAGCGGAACCGGGACAGGGGGCGACTATGGCTACACCTTC CASGTGTGGDYGYTF
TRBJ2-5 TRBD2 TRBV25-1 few TGTGCCAGCATGACTAGCGGGGGGGCCGTAGAGACCCAGCACTTC CASMTSGGAVETQHF
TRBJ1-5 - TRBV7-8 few TGTGCCAGCAGCTCCCGCAGGGTTTCCAATCAGCCCCAGCATTTT CASSSRRVSNQPQHF
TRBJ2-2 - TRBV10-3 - TGTGCCATCAATGGGGCCGGGGAGCTGTTTTTT CAINGAGELFF
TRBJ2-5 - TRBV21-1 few TGTGCCAGCAGCCCTAAGTCCGGGCCAGGGGGAGAGACCCAGTACTTC CASSPKSGPGGETQYF
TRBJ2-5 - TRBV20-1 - TGCAGTGCTAGAGATCTCTTTACCGAGACCCAGTACTTC CSARDLFTETQYF
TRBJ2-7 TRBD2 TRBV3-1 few TGTGCCAGCAGCCAAACCGGGACTAGCGAGACCTACGAGCAGTACTTC CASSQTGTSETYEQYF
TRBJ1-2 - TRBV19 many TGTGCCAGTAGTATTGGACTGGGAGATGGCTACACCTTC CASSIGLGDGYTF
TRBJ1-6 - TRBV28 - TGTGCCAGCAGTTTGCCCGGTGGGAGCTATAATTCACCCCTCCACTTT CASSLPGGSYNSPLHF
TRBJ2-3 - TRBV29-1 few TGCAGCGTTGAAGAGGTGGCAGATACGCAGTATTTT CSVEEVADTQYF
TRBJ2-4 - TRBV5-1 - TGCGCCAGCAGCTTGGAAGTCGGGGGAGACATTCAGTACTTC CASSLEVGGDIQYF
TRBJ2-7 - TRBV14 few TGTGCCAGCAGCCAAGAGGCGGGCTTCTCTTCCTACGAGCAGTACTTC CASSQEAGFSSYEQYF
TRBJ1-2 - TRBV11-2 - TGTGCCAGCAGCTTAGAGCGGATTAACTGTGGCTACACCTTC CASSLERINCGYTF
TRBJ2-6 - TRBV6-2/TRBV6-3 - TGTGCCAGCAGTTACACGGCAACTGGGGCCAACGTCCTGACTTTC CASSYTATGANVLTF
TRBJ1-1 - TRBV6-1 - TGTGCCAGCACCTTGACCTGGGAGGGAGACACTGAAGCTTTCTTT CASTLTWEGDTEAFF
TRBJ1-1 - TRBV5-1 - TGCGCCAGCAGCTTGAGAGAACCGGGCACTGAAGCTTTCTTT CASSLREPGTEAFF
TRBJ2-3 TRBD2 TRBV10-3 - TGTGCCATCAGTCCGACTAGCGGGAGCACAGATACGCAGTATTTT CAISPTSGSTDTQYF
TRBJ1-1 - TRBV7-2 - TGTGCCAGCAGCTTAGGGACCCCGGGCACTGAAGCTTTCTTT CASSLGTPGTEAFF
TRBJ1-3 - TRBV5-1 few TGCGCCAGCAGCTTGGGAGGAGATGGAAACACCATATATTTT CASSLGGDGNTIYF
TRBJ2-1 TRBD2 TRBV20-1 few TGCAGTGCTAGTCAAGCGGGAGGATCCAATGAGCAGTTCTTC CSASQAGGSNEQFF
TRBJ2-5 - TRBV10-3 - TGTGCCATCAGTGAGTCGTCGGTTTCAGAGACCCAGTACTTC CAISESSVSETQYF
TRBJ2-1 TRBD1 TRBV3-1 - TGTGCCAGCAGCCAGCCCCTCAGGGGGAATGAGCAGTTCTTC CASSQPLRGNEQFF
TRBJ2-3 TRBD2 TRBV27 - TGTGCCAGCAGTTCTCCCCGGGAGGCGGGGTACGCTACGCAGTATTTT CASSSPREAGYATQYF
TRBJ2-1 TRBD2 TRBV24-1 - TGTGCCACCAGTGATCCCTCGACTAGCGGGGAGGCTGAGCAGTTCTTC CATSDPSTSGEAEQFF
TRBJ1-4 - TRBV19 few TGTGCCAGTATGTTGTCAACTAATGAAAAACTGTTTTTT CASMLSTNEKLFF
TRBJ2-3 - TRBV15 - TGTGCCACCAGCAGAGAAGGGGGAGTCACAGATACGCAGTATTTT CATSREGGVTDTQYF
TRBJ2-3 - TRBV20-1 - TGCAGTGCTAGGAGGGGACCAACCACAGATACGCAGTATTTT CSARRGPTTDTQYF
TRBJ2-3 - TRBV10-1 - TGCGCCAGCACTGAGGGGATTCACGGAACAGATACGCAGTATTTT CASTEGIHGTDTQYF
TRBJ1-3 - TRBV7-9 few TGTGCCAGCAGCTTAGGGAGTCTGGCTGGAAACACCATATACTTT CASSLGSLAGNTIYF
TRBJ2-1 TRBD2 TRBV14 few TGTGCCAGCAGCCGCTTATTACTAGCGGCATACAATGAGCAGTTCTTC CASSRLLLAAYNEQFF
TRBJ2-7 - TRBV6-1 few TGTGCCAGCAGCCTGGGTATGGGGGGAGCAACCTACGAGCAGTACTTC CASSLGMGGATYEQYF
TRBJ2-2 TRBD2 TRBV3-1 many TGTGCCAGCAGCCTGACAACTTCTCCGGGACTAGCGGGAGTTGCTGGGGAGCTGTTTTTT CASSLTTSPGLAGVAGELFF
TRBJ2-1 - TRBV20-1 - TGCAGTGCTACCCAGGACTGGCCCTCCTACAATGAGCAGTTCTTC CSATQDWPSYNEQFF
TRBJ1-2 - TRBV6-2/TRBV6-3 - TGTGCCAGCAGTTTCCCCCAGGTCACCTCTGGCTACACCTTC CASSFPQVTSGYTF
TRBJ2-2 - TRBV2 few TGTGCCAGCAGTCTTCAGTCGGGTGAGACCGGGGAGCTGTTTTTT CASSLQSGETGELFF